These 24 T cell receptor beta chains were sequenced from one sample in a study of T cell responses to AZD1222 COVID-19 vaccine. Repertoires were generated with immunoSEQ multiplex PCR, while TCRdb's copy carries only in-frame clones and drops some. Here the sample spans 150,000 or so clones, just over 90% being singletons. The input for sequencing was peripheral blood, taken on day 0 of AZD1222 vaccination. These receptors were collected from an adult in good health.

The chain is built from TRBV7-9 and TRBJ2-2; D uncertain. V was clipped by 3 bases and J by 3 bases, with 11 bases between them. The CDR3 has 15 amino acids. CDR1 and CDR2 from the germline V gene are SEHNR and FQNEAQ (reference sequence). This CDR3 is CASSLVTYDTGELFF. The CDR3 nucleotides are TGTGCCAGCAGCTTGGTGACTTACGACACCGGGGAGCTGTTTTTT.

The CDR3 spells CASSDSARGSYNEQFF. CDR3 in DNA: TGTGCCAGCAGTGACTCCGCGCGGGGCTCCTACAATGAGCAGTTCTTC. V gene TRBV6-4 combines with J gene TRBJ2-1; a possible D gene is TRBD2 (6 bases). CDR3 length: 16 residues. CDR1 MRHNA and CDR2 SNTAGT come from the germline V gene. Trimming shortened V by 0 bases and J by 0 bases, and 9 bases separated the two germline ends.

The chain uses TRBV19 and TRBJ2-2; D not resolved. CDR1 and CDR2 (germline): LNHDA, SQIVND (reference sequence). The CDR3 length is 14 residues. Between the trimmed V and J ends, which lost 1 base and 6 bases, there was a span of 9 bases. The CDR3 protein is CASSIARFAGELFF. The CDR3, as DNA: TGTGCCAGTAGTATAGCGCGGTTCGCCGGGGAGCTGTTTTTT.

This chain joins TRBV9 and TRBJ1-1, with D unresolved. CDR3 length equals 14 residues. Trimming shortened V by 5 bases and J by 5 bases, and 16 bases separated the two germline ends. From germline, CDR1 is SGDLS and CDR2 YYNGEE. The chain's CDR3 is CASSPLSGLTEAFF. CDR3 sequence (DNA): TGTGCCAGCAGTCCCTTATCGGGTTTAACTGAAGCTTTCTTT.

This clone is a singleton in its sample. CDR3 region: CASRPSGRLGEQYF. The CDR3, as DNA: TGTGCCAGCAGGCCTAGCGGGAGGTTGGGGGAGCAGTACTTC. The chain is built from TRBV5-4 and TRBJ2-7, with 11 bases lining up with TRBD2. The V segment lost 5 bases and the J segment 7 bases; nucleotides outside the gene matches: 8. CDR3 length: 14 amino acids. Germline loops: CDR1 SGHNT, CDR2 YYREEE (reference sequence).

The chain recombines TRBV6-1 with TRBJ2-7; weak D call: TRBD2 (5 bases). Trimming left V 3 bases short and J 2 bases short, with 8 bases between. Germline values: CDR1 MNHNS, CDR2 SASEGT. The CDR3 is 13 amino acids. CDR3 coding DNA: TGTGCCAGCAGTGACACGAGGGCCTACGAGCAGTACTTC. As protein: CASSDTRAYEQYF.

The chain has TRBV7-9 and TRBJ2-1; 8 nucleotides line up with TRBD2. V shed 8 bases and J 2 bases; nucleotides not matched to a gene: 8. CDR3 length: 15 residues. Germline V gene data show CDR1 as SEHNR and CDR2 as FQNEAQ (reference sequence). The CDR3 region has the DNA TGTGCCAGCGCCGGACTAGCCGTCGCCTACAATGAGCAGTTCTTC. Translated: CASAGLAVAYNEQFF.

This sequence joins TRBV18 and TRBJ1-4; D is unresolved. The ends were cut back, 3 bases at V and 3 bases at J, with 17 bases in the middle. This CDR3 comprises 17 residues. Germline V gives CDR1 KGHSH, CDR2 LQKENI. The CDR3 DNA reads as TGTGCCAGCTCACCTTCAGGAATTTATGCGGCTAATGAAAAACTGTTTTTT. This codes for CASSPSGIYAANEKLFF.

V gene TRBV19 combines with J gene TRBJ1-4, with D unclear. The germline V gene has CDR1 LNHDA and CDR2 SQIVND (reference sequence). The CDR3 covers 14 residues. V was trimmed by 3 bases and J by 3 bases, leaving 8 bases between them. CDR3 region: CASSIRRSNEKLFF. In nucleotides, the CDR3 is TGTGCCAGTAGTATCCGGCGCTCTAATGAAAAACTGTTTTTT. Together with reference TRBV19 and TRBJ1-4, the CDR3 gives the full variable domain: DGGITQSPKYLFRKEGQNVTLSCEQNLNHDAMYWYRQDPGQGLRLIYYSQIVNDFQKGDIAEGYSVSREKKESFPLTVTSAQKNPTAFYLCASSIRRSNEKLFFGSGTQLSVL.

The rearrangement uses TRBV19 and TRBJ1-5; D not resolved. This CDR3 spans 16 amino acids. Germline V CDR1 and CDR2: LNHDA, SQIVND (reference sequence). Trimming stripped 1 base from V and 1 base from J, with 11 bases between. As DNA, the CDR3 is TGTGCCAGTAGTATAGGGAACAGAAACAGCAATCAGCCCCAGCATTTT. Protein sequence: CASSIGNRNSNQPQHF.

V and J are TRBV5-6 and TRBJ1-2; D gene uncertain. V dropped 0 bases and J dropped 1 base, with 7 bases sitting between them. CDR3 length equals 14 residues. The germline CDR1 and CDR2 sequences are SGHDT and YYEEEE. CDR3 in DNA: TGTGCCAGCAGCTTGGCCATGGATAACTATGGCTACACCTTC. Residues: CASSLAMDNYGYTF.

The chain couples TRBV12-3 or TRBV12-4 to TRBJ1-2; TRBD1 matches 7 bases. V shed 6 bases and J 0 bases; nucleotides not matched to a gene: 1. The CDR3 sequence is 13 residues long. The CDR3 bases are TGTGCCAGCAGGGACAGGACTAACTATGGCTACACCTTC. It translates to CASRDRTNYGYTF.

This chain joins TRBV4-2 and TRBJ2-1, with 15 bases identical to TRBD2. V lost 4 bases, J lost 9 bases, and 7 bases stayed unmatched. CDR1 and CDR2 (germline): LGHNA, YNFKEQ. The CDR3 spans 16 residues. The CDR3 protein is CASSPSGLAGGSEQFF. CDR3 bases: TGTGCCAGCAGCCCATCGGGACTAGCGGGAGGCAGTGAGCAGTTCTTC.

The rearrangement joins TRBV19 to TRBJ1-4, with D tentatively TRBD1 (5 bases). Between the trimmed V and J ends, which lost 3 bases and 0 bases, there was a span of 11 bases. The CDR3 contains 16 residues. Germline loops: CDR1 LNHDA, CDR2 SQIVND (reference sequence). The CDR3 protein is CASSMRTQATNEKLFF. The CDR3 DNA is TGTGCCAGTAGTATGCGGACACAAGCAACTAATGAAAAACTGTTTTTT. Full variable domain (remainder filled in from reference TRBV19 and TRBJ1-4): DGGITQSPKYLFRKEGQNVTLSCEQNLNHDAMYWYRQDPGQGLRLIYYSQIVNDFQKGDIAEGYSVSREKKESFPLTVTSAQKNPTAFYLCASSMRTQATNEKLFFGSGTQLSVL.

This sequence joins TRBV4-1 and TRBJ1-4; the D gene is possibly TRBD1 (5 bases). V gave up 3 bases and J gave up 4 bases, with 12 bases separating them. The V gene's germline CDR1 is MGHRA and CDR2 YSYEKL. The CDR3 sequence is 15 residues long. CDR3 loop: CASSHYQQDNEKLFF. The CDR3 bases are TGCGCCAGCAGCCACTATCAACAGGATAATGAAAAACTGTTTTTT.

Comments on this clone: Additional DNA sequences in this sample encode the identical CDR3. The CDR3 loop is CASSLGGSYEQYF. In nucleotides, the CDR3 is TGTGCCAGCAGCTTAGGGGGTAGCTACGAGCAGTACTTC. This chain connects TRBV13 to TRBJ2-7; D is uncertain. Trimming shortened V by 0 bases and J by 3 bases, and 6 bases separated the two germline ends. This CDR3 spans 13 amino acids. Germline lookup yields CDR1 PRHDT and CDR2 FYEKMQ (reference sequence).

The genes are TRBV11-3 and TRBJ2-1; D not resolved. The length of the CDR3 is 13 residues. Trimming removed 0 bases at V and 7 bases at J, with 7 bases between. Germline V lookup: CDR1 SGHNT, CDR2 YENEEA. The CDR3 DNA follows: TGTGCCAGCAGCTTAGATCTGAGGAATGAGCAGTTCTTC. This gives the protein CASSLDLRNEQFF.

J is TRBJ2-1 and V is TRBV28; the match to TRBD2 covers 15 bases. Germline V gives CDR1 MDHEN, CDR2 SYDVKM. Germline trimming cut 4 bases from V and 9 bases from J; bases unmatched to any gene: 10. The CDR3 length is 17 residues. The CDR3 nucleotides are TGTGCCAGCAGTTCGGGAACCGGGACTAGCGGGAGGACTGAGCAGTTCTTC. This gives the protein CASSSGTGTSGRTEQFF.

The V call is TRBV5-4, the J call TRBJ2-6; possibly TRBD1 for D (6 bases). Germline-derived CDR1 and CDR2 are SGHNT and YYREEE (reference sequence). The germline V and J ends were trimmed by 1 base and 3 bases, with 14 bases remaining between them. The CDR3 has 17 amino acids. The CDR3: CASSLPGGAGGANVLTF. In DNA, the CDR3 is TGTGCCAGCAGCTTGCCTGGGGGCGCGGGTGGGGCCAACGTCCTGACTTTC.

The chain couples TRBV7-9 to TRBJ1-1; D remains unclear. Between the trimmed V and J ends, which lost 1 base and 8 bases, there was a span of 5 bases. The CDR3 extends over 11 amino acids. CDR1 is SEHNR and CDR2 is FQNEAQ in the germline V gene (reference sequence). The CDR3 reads CASSLVAEAFF. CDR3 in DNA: TGTGCCAGCAGCTTAGTAGCAGAAGCTTTCTTT.

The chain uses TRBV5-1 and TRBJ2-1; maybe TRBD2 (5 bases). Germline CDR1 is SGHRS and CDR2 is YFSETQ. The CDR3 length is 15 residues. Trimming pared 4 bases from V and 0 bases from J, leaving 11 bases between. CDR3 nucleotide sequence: TGCGCCAGCAGCCCCACTAGGGCCTCCTACAATGAGCAGTTCTTC. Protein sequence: CASSPTRASYNEQFF. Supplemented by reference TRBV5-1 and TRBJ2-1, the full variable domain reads KAGVTQTPRYLIKTRGQQVTLSCSPISGHRSVSWYQQTPGQGLQFLFEYFSETQRNKGNFPGRFSGRQFSNSRSEMNVSTLELGDSALYLCASSPTRASYNEQFFGPGTRLTVL.

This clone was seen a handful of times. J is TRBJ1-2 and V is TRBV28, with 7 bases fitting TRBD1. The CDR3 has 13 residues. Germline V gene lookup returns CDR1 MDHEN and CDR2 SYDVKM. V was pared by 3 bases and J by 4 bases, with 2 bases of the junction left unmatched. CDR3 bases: TGTGCCAGCAGTTTCTCAGGGGGCTATGGCTACACCTTC. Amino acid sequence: CASSFSGGYGYTF.

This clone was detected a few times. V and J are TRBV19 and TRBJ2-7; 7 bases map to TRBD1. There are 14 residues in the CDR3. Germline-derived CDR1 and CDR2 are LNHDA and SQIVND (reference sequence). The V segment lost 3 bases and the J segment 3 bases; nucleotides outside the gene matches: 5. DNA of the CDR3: TGTGCCAGTAGTATTCGGAACAGGGGCTACGAGCAGTACTTC. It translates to CASSIRNRGYEQYF. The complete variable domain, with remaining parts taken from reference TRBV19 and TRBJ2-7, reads DGGITQSPKYLFRKEGQNVTLSCEQNLNHDAMYWYRQDPGQGLRLIYYSQIVNDFQKGDIAEGYSVSREKKESFPLTVTSAQKNPTAFYLCASSIRNRGYEQYFGPGTRLTVT.

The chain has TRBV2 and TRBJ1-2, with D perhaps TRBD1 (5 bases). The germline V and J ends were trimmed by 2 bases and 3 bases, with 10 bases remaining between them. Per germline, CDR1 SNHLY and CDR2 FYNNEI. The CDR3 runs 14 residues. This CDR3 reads CASSEWWGDYGYTF. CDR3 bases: TGTGCCAGCAGTGAATGGTGGGGCGACTATGGCTACACCTTC.